The clone carrying this T cell receptor (beta chain) has only a few counts. The sample comes from a study of CD8 T cells in Susac syndrome. An input of 0.5 to 1 ug of RNA was subjected to reverse transcription using random hexamers. MiXCR, run by TCRdb on the immunoSEQ multiplex PCR reads, gives a single entry per CDR3 protein. Of approximately 300,000 distinct CDR3 sequences in the sample, around 85% were seen once. The CDR3 consists of 16 residues. The ends were cut back, 0 bases at V and 0 bases at J, with 6 bases in the middle. Germline lookup yields CDR1 LGHNA and CDR2 YSLEER. Sequencing used CD8+ T cells from PBMCs. This TCR was recovered from a human donor with multiple sclerosis. The V gene is TRBV4-3, the J gene TRBJ2-6; no definite D call. CDR3 in amino acids: CASSQDRGSGANVLTF. The CDR3 nucleotides are TGCGCCAGCAGCCAAGATCGCGGCTCTGGGGCCAACGTCCTGACTTTC.